The clone carrying this T cell receptor beta chain came up once. This sample is part of a study of shared clonotypes between healthy human individuals. Trimming took 0 bases from V and 7 from J; bases not matched to a gene: 9. Germline CDR1 is ENHRY and CDR2 is SYGVKD. The CDR3 contains 17 residues. Each sorted subset replicate got 200 ng genomic DNA, around 29,000 genomes. Sequenced by immunoSEQ multiplex PCR; TCRdb stores in-frame clones only, minus some. The repertoire holds about 92,000 clones, with 68% as singletons. Both CD45RO+ cells and CCR7-negative CD45RA+ TemRA cells were combined to make up CD8 memory.

Sequenced sample: memory CD8+ T cells sorted from blood. Documented subset: CD45RO+ cells pooled with CCR7-negative TemRA cells. The rearrangement uses TRBV10-3 and TRBJ2-1; TRBD2 agrees at 10 bases. This sequence was found in a man aged 30-40 years in good health. The CDR3 region has the DNA TGTGCCATCAGTGAGTCGACGGCTAGCGGGAGTGCAAATGAGCAGTTCTTC. It translates to CAISESTASGSANEQFF.